This TCR beta chain stems from a study of vaccination and CD4 T cells after COVID-19 (dated by TCRdb to the early 2020s). About the study as a whole: Convalescent patients had a positive SARS-CoV-2 result on nasal swab PCR, and of these patients, about ten had mild disease and one had severe disease. Post-vaccine blood samples were taken a median of around 68 days after the second vaccine dose, with a range of about 13 to 241 days. Control cultures received a CEFX viral epitope pool as the positive control, an HIV-1 Nef peptide pool as the negative control, or no peptide. The spike-specific CD4+ TCR repertoire was compared before and after mRNA vaccination in nine to ten COVID-19 convalescent patients and 4 infection-naive healthy vaccine recipients. Post-COVID blood samples were collected from convalescent patients a median of around 100 days after diagnosis, with a range of about 35 to 180 days. The convalescent cohort comprised six males and four females, including two Hispanic individuals, seven Caucasians, two Asians and one multiracial person. Participants got two doses of the Pfizer-BioNTech BNT162b2 vaccine (n=8) or two doses of the Moderna mRNA-1273 vaccine (n=2). The cultures were stimulated with overlapping spike peptide pools from SARS-CoV-2 and from the common cold coronaviruses HCoV-NL63, HCoV-OC43 and HCoV-229E.

The full study reports these points: In convalescent patients, nearly all vaccine-specific clones (304 of 307) were found to be mono-reactive for SARS-CoV-2 spike rather than cross-reactive with common cold coronaviruses. The number of convalescent patients in the study was relatively small, and the study did not examine early timepoints following natural infection. In convalescent patients, a median 86.3% of post-vaccine SARS-CoV-2-reactive clones were detected only after vaccination, suggesting vaccine-specific priming. Although the median number of SARS-CoV-2-reactive clonotypes went up from 20 to 25 after infection to 38 after vaccination, the increase was not significant.

Remarks on this clonotype: What this receptor recognizes is not known. No qualities accompany the bases; no much larger clone lies one base away.

This specimen's treatment or condition label, per the study, means: roughly 11-day PBMC culture with coronavirus spike peptide pools or control peptides (ViraFEST assay). The ViraFEST assay was used in the study, in which antigen-specific T cells were expanded with peptide pools and expanded clonotypes were subsequently identified by TCR sequencing. The convalescent patients' positive SARS-CoV-2 PCR tests fell between March and December 2020, which was before the Alpha, Beta and Delta variants emerged in the United States. Each well held millions of PBMCs cultured in IMDM containing around 5% human AB serum and approximately 10 IU/ml IL-2, with 8 to 10 ug/ml peptide pools added. On days 3 and 7, half of the culture medium was replaced with fresh IL-2-containing medium. After approximately eleven days of culture, CD4+ T cells were isolated by negative selection using the EasySep CD4+ T cell isolation kit. Ficoll-Paque Plus gradient centrifugation was used to isolate PBMCs from whole blood, and the isolated PBMCs were then either used fresh or cryopreserved at -140C. Each culture condition was generally run in triplicate wells.

The library relied on PCR. At the Johns Hopkins FTIC core, DNA from the cultured CD4+ T cells underwent TCR sequencing with the Oncomine TCR Beta short-read assay. The QIAamp micro DNA kit was used to extract genomic DNA from the cultured CD4+ T cells. Oncomine TCR Beta libraries made from cultured CD4+ T cells were pooled using unique dual indexes and sequenced on an Illumina iSeq 100. As for the original processing: Non-productive sequences were removed, and CDR3s that did not start with C, did not end with F or W, or were shorter than 7 amino acids were discarded. Antigen-specific clonotypes were identified with the MANAFEST web application by comparing peptide-stimulated wells with reference and other culture wells. For a clone to be called positive, the clone needed an FDR below 0.05, an odds ratio above 5, and a productive frequency above 0.1% in at least two of three replicate wells. A clonotype was classed as cross-reactive if the clonotype showed significant expansion both in SARS-CoV-2 spike wells and in at least one common cold coronavirus spike condition. Similarity between CDR3 sequences was evaluated in R version 3.6.1 using Levenshtein distances (stringdist) and unrooted phylogenetic trees (ape). TCRdb applied fastp at Q25 and MiXCR to the public reads, then kept only in-frame beta chains. Here each entry gathers all rows of one CDR3 protein and keeps the most common genes and DNA. The V and J calls shown here were made by TCRdb, not taken from the authors' results. This sample has 20,000 to 30,000 distinct CDR3 sequences in its table, and around three fifths of those were observed once. The top ten hold less than 6% of the sample.

The sample comprised CD4+ T cells from blood, cultured in vitro. The TCR originated in a human donor who had recovered from COVID-19.

The DNA reads TGTGCCAGCAGTTATTTTTCGGTGGGGAATTCACCCCTCCACTTT. It is translated as CASSYFSVGNSPLHF. This receptor chain uses TRBV6-5 and TRBJ1-6; the D gene cannot be named for sure. The CDR3 runs 15 residues from the cysteine to the phenylalanine. Here the CDR3 DNA is all that survives: 45 bases in frame from base 1. At the junction V is shortened by 3 bases and J by 7 bases, with 13 bases in between. For CDR1 and CDR2, the germline V gene lists MNHEY and SVGAGI.